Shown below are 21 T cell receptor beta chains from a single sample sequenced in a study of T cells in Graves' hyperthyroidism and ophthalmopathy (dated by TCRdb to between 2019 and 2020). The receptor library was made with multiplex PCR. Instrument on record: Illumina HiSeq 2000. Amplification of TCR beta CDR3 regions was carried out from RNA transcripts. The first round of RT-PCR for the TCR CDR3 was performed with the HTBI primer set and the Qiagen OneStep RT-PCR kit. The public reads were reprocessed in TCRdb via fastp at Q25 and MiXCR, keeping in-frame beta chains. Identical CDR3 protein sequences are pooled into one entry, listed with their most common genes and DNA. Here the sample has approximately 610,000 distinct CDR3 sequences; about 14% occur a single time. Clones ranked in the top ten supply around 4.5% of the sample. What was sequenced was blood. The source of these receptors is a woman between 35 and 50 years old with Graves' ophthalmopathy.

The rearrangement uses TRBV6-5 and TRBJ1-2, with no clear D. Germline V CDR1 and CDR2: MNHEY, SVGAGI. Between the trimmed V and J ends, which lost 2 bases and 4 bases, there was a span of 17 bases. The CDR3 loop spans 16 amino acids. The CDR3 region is CASSYRIATGPYGYTF. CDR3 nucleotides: TGTGCCAGCAGTTACAGGATCGCCACCGGCCCCTATGGCTACACCTTC.

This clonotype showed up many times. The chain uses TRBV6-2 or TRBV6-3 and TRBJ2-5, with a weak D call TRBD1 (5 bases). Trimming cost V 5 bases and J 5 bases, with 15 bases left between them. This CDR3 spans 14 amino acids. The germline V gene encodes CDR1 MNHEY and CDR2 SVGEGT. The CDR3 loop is CASSPPTDEETQYF. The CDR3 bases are TGTGCCAGCAGTCCACCGACAGACGAGGAGACCCAGTACTTC.

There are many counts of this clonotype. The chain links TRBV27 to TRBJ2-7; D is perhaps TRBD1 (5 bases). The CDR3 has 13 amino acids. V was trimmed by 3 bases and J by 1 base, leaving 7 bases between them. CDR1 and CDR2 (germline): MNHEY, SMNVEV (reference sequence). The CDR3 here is CASSFDRSYEQYF. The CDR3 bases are TGTGCCAGCAGTTTTGACAGATCCTACGAGCAGTACTTC.

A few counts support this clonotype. The CDR3 reads CASSSVPTEAFF. Written as DNA, the CDR3 is TGTGCCAGCAGCTCAGTCCCAACTGAAGCTTTCTTT. This sequence joins TRBV7-9 and TRBJ1-1; D is uncertain. Germline assignment: CDR1 SEHNR and CDR2 FQNEAQ (reference sequence). V lost 4 bases to trimming and J lost 5 bases, with 8 bases between them. This CDR3 spans 12 amino acids. The full variable domain, with the rest looked up from reference TRBV7-9 and TRBJ1-1, is DTGVSQNPRHKITKRGQNVTFRCDPISEHNRLYWYRQTLGQGPEFLTYFQNEAQLEKSRLLSDRFSAERPKGSFSTLEIQRTEQGDSAMYLCASSSVPTEAFFGQGTRLTVV.

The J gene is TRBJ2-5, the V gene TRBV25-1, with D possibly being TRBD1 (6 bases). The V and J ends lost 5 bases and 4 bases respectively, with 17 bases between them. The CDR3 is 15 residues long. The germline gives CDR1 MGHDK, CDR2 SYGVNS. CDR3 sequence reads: CASSSFGTGRETQYF. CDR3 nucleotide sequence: TGTGCCAGCAGTAGCTTTGGAACAGGGCGAGAGACCCAGTACTTC.

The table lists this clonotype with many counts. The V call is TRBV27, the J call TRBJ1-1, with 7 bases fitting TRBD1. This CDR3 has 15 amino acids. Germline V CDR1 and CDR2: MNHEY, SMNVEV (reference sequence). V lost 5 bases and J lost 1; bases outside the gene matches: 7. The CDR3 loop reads CASSPPGGWNTEAFF. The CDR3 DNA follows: TGTGCCAGCAGTCCCCCAGGGGGGTGGAACACTGAAGCTTTCTTT.

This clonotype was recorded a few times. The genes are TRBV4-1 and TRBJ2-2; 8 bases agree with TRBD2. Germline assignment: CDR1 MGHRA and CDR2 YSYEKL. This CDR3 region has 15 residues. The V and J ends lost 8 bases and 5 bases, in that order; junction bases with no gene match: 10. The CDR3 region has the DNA TGCGCCAGCGGGGAGCGGGAGACGAGGACCGGGGAGCTGTTTTTT. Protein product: CASGERETRTGELFF.

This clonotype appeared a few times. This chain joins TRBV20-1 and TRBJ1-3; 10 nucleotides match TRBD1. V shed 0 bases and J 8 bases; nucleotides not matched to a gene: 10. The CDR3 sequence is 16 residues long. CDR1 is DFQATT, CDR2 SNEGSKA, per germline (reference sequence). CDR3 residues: CSARDKGTGDSHTIYF. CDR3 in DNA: TGCAGTGCTAGAGATAAAGGGACAGGGGATTCGCACACCATATATTTT.

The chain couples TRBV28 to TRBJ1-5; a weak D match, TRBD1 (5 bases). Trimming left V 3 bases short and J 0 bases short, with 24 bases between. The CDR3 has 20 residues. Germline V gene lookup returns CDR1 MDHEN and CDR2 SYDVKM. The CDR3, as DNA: TGTGCCAGCAGTTTGGAGGGACTCAGGGTGGGGCTTTATAGCAATCAGCCCCAGCATTTT. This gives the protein CASSLEGLRVGLYSNQPQHF. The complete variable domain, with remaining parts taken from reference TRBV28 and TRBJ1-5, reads DVKVTQSSRYLVKRTGEKVFLECVQDMDHENMFWYRQDPGLGLRLIYFSYDVKMKEKGDIPEGYSVSREKKERFSLILESASTNQTSMYLCASSLEGLRVGLYSNQPQHFGDGTRLSIL.

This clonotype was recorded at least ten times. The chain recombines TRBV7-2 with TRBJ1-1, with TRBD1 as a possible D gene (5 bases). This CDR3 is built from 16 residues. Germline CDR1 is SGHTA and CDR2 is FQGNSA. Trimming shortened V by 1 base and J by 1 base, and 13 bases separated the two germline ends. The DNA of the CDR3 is TGTGCCAGCAGCTTAGGTGGGGCGCGGGGGAACACTGAAGCTTTCTTT. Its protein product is CASSLGGARGNTEAFF.

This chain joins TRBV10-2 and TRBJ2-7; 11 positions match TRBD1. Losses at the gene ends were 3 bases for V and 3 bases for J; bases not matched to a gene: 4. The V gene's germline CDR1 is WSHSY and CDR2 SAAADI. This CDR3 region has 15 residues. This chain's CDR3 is CASSDGTGGFYEQYF. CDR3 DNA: TGCGCCAGCAGTGACGGGACAGGGGGATTCTACGAGCAGTACTTC.

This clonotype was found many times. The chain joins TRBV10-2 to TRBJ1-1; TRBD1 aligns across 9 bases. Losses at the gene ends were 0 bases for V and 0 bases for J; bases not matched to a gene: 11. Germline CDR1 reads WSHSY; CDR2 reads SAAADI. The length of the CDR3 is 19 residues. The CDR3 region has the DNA TGCGCCAGCAGTGAGTCTGGACAGGGGAGGTTGGGGATGAACACTGAAGCTTTCTTT. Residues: CASSESGQGRLGMNTEAFF.

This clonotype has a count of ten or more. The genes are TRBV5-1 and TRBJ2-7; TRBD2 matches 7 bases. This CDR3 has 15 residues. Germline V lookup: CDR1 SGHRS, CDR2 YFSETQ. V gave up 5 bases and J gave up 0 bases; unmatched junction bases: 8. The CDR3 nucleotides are TGCGCCAGCAGTCTGTCAGCGGGAAACTCCTACGAGCAGTACTTC. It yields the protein CASSLSAGNSYEQYF. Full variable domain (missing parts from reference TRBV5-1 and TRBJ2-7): KAGVTQTPRYLIKTRGQQVTLSCSPISGHRSVSWYQQTPGQGLQFLFEYFSETQRNKGNFPGRFSGRQFSNSRSEMNVSTLELGDSALYLCASSLSAGNSYEQYFGPGTRLTVT.

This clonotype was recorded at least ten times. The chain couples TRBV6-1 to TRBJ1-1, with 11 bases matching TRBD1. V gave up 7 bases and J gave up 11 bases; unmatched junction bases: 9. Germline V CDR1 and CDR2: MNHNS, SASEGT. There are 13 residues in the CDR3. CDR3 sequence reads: CASTGQGARGAFF. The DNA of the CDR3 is TGTGCCAGCACTGGACAGGGGGCGCGAGGGGCTTTCTTT.

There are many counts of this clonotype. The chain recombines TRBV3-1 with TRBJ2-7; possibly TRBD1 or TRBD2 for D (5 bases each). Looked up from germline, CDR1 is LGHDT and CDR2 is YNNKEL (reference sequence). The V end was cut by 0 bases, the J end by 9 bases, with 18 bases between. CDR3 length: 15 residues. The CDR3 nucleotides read TGTGCCAGCAGCCAAGACGGGACGGGCACTACGTTGCAGTACTTC. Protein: CASSQDGTGTTLQYF.

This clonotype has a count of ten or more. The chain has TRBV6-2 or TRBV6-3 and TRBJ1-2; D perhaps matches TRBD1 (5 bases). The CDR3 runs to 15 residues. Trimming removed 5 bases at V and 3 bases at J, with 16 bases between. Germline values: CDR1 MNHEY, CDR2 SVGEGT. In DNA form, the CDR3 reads TGTGCCAGCAGTCCCCCCGGGACCACTGACTATGGCTACACCTTC. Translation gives CASSPPGTTDYGYTF.

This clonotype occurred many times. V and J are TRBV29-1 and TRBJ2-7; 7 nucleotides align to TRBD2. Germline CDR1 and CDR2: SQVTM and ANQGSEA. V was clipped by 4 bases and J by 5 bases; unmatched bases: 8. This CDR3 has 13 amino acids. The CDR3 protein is CSVGTSEIHEQYF. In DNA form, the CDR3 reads TGCAGCGTTGGAACTAGCGAAATCCACGAGCAGTACTTC.

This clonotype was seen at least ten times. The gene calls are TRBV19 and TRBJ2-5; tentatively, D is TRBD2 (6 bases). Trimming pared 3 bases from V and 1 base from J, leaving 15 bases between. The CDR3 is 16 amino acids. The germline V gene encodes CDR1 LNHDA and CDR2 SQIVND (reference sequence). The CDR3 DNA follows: TGTGCCAGTAGTATCCATTCGCAGGGAGGCCAAGAGACCCAGTACTTC. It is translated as CASSIHSQGGQETQYF.

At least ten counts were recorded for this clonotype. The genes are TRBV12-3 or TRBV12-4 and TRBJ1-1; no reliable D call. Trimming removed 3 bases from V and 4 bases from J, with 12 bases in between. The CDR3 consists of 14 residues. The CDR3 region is CASSFVHEGTEAFF. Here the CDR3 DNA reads TGTGCCAGCAGTTTCGTGCATGAGGGCACTGAAGCTTTCTTT.

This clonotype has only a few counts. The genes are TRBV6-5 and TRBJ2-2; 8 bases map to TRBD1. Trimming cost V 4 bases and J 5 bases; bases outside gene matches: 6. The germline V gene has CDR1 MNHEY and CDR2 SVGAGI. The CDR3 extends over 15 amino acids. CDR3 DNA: TGTGCCAGCAGTTTTTGGACAGGGTTTACCGGGGAGCTGTTTTTT. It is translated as CASSFWTGFTGELFF.

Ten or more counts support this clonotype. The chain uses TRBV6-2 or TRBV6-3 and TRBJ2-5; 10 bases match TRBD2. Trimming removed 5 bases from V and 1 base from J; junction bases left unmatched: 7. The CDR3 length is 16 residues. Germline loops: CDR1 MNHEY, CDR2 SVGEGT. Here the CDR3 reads CASSTSRTSGQETQYF. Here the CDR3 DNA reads TGTGCCAGCAGTACCTCCAGGACTAGCGGCCAAGAGACCCAGTACTTC.